Sequencing of this TCR beta chain was carried out in a study of tumor and adjacent non-tumor tissue in lung cancer. Germline assignment: CDR1 ENHRY and CDR2 SYGVKD. The length of the CDR3 is 15 residues. The germline V and J ends were trimmed by 7 bases and 5 bases, with 21 bases remaining between them. The template was RNA from unsorted bulk tissue. Three rounds of nested PCR, following a modified ARM-PCR protocol, produced the TCRbeta library. MiXCR was run by TCRdb on the multiplex PCR reads, yielding one entry per CDR3 protein. The sample carries 89,000 or so distinct CDR3 sequences, roughly three fifths recorded once.

Sequencing input: lung tumor tissue. This TCR was recovered from a man in his 70s with non-small cell lung cancer. The genes are TRBV10-3 and TRBJ2-7; D tentatively fits TRBD1 or TRBD2 (6 bases each). The CDR3 DNA is TGTGCCATCAACTCGACGTTGGGGGGCAGGCACGAGCAGTACTTC. It translates to CAINSTLGGRHEQYF.